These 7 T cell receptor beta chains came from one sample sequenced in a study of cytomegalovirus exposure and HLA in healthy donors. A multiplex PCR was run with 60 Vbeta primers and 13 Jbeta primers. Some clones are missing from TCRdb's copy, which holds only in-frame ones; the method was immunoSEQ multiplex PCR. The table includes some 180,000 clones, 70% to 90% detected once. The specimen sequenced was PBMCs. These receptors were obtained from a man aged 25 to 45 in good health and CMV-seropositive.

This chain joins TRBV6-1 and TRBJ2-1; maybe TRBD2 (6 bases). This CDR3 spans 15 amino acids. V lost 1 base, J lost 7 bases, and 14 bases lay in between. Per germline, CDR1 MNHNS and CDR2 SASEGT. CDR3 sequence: CASSEGRVARNEQFF. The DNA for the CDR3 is TGTGCCAGCAGTGAAGGGAGGGTTGCGAGGAATGAGCAGTTCTTC.

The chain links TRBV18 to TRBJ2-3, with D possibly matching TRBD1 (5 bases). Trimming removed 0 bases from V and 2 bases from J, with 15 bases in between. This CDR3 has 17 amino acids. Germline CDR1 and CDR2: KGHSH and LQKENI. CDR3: CASSPPGPAGYTDTQYF. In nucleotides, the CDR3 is TGTGCCAGCTCACCACCGGGCCCGGCAGGGTACACAGATACGCAGTATTTT.

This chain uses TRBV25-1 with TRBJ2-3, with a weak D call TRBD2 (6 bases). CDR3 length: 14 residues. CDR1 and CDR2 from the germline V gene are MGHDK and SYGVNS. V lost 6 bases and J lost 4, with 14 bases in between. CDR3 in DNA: TGTGCCAGCAGGGACTATGGTTTCCCAGATACGCAGTATTTT. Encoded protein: CASRDYGFPDTQYF. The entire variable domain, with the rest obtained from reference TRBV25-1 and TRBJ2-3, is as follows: EADIYQTPRYLVIGTGKKITLECSQTMGHDKMYWYQQDPGMELHLIHYSYGVNSTEKGDLSSESTVSRIRTEHFPLTLESARPSHTSQYLCASRDYGFPDTQYFGPGTRLTVL.

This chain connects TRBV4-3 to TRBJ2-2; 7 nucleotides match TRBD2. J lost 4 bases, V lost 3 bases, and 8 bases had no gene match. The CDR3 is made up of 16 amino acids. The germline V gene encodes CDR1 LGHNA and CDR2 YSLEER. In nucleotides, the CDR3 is TGCGCCAGCAGCCAGGTCGGCGGGAGAGGCACCGGGGAGCTGTTTTTT. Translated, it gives CASSQVGGRGTGELFF.

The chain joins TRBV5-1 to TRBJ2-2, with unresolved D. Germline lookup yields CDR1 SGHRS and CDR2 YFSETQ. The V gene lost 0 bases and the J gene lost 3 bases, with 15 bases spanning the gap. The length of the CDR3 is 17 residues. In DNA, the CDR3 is TGCGCCAGCAGCTTGGCCAGTCTTTATTATGACACCGGGGAGCTGTTTTTT. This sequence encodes CASSLASLYYDTGELFF.

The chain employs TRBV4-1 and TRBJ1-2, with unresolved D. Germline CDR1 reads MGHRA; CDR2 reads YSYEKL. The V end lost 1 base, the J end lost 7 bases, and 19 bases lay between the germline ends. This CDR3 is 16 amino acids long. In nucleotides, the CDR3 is TGCGCCAGCAGCCAAGCCTCTTTGGCGGTGTGGAGTGGCTACACCTTC. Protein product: CASSQASLAVWSGYTF.

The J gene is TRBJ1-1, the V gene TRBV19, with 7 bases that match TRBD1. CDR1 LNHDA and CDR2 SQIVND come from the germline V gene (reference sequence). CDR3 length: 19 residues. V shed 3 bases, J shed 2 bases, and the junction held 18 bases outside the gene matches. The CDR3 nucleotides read TGTGCCAGTAGTATTGCTTCGGACAGGAGGTTTCGGAAAAACACTGAAGCTTTCTTT. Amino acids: CASSIASDRRFRKNTEAFF.